This passage covers 15 T cell receptor beta chains from one sample sequenced in a study of blood T cell repertoires in COVID-19. Repertoires were generated with immunoSEQ multiplex PCR, while TCRdb's copy carries only in-frame clones and drops some. Of roughly 180,000 clones detected, roughly 76% appear once; the ten largest clones hold more than 6.5%. Sample: peripheral blood. All receptors derive from a woman in her forties or fifties with active or convalescent COVID-19.

This chain connects TRBV9 to TRBJ1-3; D perhaps matches TRBD1 (6 bases). V was cut by 0 bases and J by 8 bases, with 12 bases left in between. Germline V gene sequence: CDR1 SGDLS, CDR2 YYNGEE. The CDR3 spans 14 residues. The CDR3 DNA sequence: TGTGCCAGCAGCGTAGGACAGGACAGAGACACCATATATTTT. Amino acids: CASSVGQDRDTIYF.

This chain joins TRBV28 and TRBJ1-5, with D maybe TRBD1 (5 bases). V dropped 6 bases and J dropped 0 bases, with 12 bases sitting between them. This CDR3 comprises 15 residues. Germline values: CDR1 MDHEN, CDR2 SYDVKM. In DNA form, the CDR3 reads TGTGCCAGCAGGCTCGGGGGGGATAGCAATCAGCCCCAGCATTTT. Protein: CASRLGGDSNQPQHF.

A few counts support this clone. V and J are TRBV6-2 or TRBV6-3 and TRBJ2-7; no firm D call. This CDR3 spans 16 amino acids. The germline gives CDR1 MNHEY, CDR2 SVGEGT. The V end lost 7 bases, the J end lost 3 bases, and 22 bases lay between the germline ends. As DNA, the CDR3 is TGTGCCAGCACCCCTACCCGAAGCACCGGTAACTACGAGCAGTACTTC. Protein: CASTPTRSTGNYEQYF.

J is TRBJ1-5 and V is TRBV2, with 9 bases that match TRBD1. The length of the CDR3 is 18 residues. The trim removed 4 bases at V and 0 bases at J, leaving 10 bases unmatched. CDR1 is SNHLY and CDR2 is FYNNEI in the germline V gene. Written as DNA, the CDR3 is TGTGCCAGCAGTGGCCAAAGGACAGGGGCCTATAGCAATCAGCCCCAGCATTTT. Protein: CASSGQRTGAYSNQPQHF.

The rearrangement uses TRBV7-2 and TRBJ1-1; D gene uncertain. The CDR3 is made up of 13 amino acids. The germline CDR1 and CDR2 sequences are SGHTA and FQGNSA. The ends were cut back, 4 bases at V and 0 bases at J, with 6 bases in the middle. This chain's CDR3 is CASSYSVNTEAFF. The DNA of the CDR3 is TGTGCCAGCAGCTATTCGGTGAACACTGAAGCTTTCTTT. The variable domain in full, with the rest retrieved from reference TRBV7-2 and TRBJ1-1, is GAGVSQSPSNKVTEKGKDVELRCDPISGHTALYWYRQSLGQGLEFLIYFQGNSAPDKSGLPSDRFSAERTGGSVSTLTIQRTQQEDSAVYLCASSYSVNTEAFFGQGTRLTVV.

The chain uses TRBV7-2 and TRBJ2-1; 9 positions agree with TRBD2. The V gene's germline CDR1 is SGHTA and CDR2 FQGNSA. CDR3 size: 15 residues. The V gene end was trimmed by 6 bases and the J gene end by 10 bases; junction bases not matched to a gene: 13. The DNA of the CDR3 is TGTGCCAGCAGAGCCGCGGGAGGGCCACCCCAAGAGCAGTTCTTC. Protein product: CASRAAGGPPQEQFF.

This chain connects TRBV5-5 to TRBJ2-6, with TRBD1 as a possible D gene (6 bases). Looked up from germline, CDR1 is SGHKS and CDR2 is YYEKEE (reference sequence). The length of the CDR3 is 16 residues. V was cut by 3 bases and J by 2 bases, with 12 bases left in between. CDR3 amino acids: CASSSVTGTGANVLTF. The DNA of the CDR3 is TGTGCCAGCAGCTCGGTTACAGGGACTGGGGCCAACGTCCTGACTTTC.

The J gene is TRBJ1-2, the V gene TRBV10-2; TRBD1 matches 7 bases. Per germline, CDR1 WSHSY and CDR2 SAAADI. V was clipped by 7 bases and J by 6 bases; unmatched bases: 8. The CDR3 extends over 13 amino acids. The CDR3, as DNA: TGCGCCAGCAAGGGACAGCCCCAGGATGGCTACACCTTC. It yields the protein CASKGQPQDGYTF.

J is TRBJ1-2 and V is TRBV5-1; possible D gene TRBD1, 6 bases. The CDR3 extends over 17 amino acids. V lost 0 bases to trimming and J lost 1 base, with 16 bases between them. The germline CDR1 and CDR2 sequences are SGHRS and YFSETQ. The CDR3 loop is CASSLAGPWTDNYGYTF. CDR3 bases: TGCGCCAGCAGCTTGGCCGGGCCCTGGACAGATAACTATGGCTACACCTTC.

The genes are TRBV27 and TRBJ1-5, with D tentatively TRBD1 (5 bases). Trimming stripped 6 bases from V and 5 bases from J, with 11 bases between. Germline V gene data show CDR1 as MNHEY and CDR2 as SMNVEV (reference sequence). This CDR3 contains 13 residues. CDR3 sequence reads: CASRGRGHQPQHF. CDR3 bases: TGTGCCAGCAGAGGGAGGGGCCATCAGCCCCAGCATTTT.

By share, this clone ranks as medium-sized (0.01 to 0.1%). The genes are TRBV19 and TRBJ2-1; 15 bases map to TRBD2. Trimming removed 5 bases from V and 4 bases from J; junction bases left unmatched: 3. The CDR3 is 16 residues long. Germline-derived CDR1 and CDR2 are LNHDA and SQIVND (reference sequence). The CDR3 DNA sequence: TGTGCCAGTAGTGGACTAGCGGGAGGGGGTTACAATGAGCAGTTCTTC. Translated, it gives CASSGLAGGGYNEQFF.

The J gene is TRBJ2-6, the V gene TRBV2; 8 bases are a match to TRBD2. There are 18 residues in the CDR3. The junction had 9 bases not matched to a gene; V was cut back by 5 bases and J by 0 bases. In germline, CDR1 is SNHLY, CDR2 FYNNEI. The CDR3 protein is CASSTPGGVISGANVLTF. Written as DNA, the CDR3 is TGTGCCAGCAGTACCCCGGGAGGGGTCATCTCTGGGGCCAACGTCCTGACTTTC.

The table lists this clone with a few counts. The chain employs TRBV19 and TRBJ1-5; D is possibly TRBD1 (5 bases). Germline V gene sequence: CDR1 LNHDA, CDR2 SQIVND (reference sequence). This CDR3 is built from 16 residues. The V end was cut by 6 bases, the J end by 0 bases, with 15 bases between. CDR3 DNA sequence: TGTGCCAGTAGCCCCGCGGGACTCTATAGCAATCAGCCCCAGCATTTT. Amino acids: CASSPAGLYSNQPQHF.

This chain connects TRBV5-7 to TRBJ1-2, with TRBD1 identical over 8 bases. TRBV5-7 is given ORF status, its function remaining uncertain. V gave up 4 bases and J gave up 2 bases; unmatched junction bases: 10. This CDR3 is built from 16 residues. CDR3 region: CASSNLNRGSNYGYTF. CDR3 DNA sequence: TGTGCCAGCAGCAACCTAAACAGGGGGTCGAACTATGGCTACACCTTC.

This rearrangement joins TRBV5-6 to TRBJ1-6; D may be TRBD1 (5 bases). V was pared by 4 bases and J by 10 bases, with 18 bases between. The CDR3 loop spans 15 amino acids. Germline V gives CDR1 SGHDT, CDR2 YYEEEE. CDR3 protein: CASSLSGPGRSPLHF. In DNA, the CDR3 is TGTGCCAGCAGCCTTTCGGGACCGGGGAGGTCACCCCTCCACTTT.